The present entry profiles one TCR beta chain with its context. Antigen: not known. Molecular barcoding with unique molecular identifiers was used for the TCRbeta library. TCRdb fed the PCR reads into MiXCR, producing one record per CDR3 protein. The sample carries about a million distinct CDR3 sequences, about 29% recorded once. Germline V CDR1 and CDR2: MDHEN, SYDVKM. This CDR3 region has 13 residues. The J segment lost 0 bases and the V segment lost 8 bases, leaving 3 bases of the junction unmatched. This record belongs to a study of T-cell reconstitution after alpha-beta-depleted transplantation in children. Study-level points and caveats: T-cell counts and diversity at one year following transplant were attributed mainly to newly produced T cells. Surviving recipient T cells and thymic progenitors produced the high day-60 TCRbeta diversity seen in some patients. Roughly two months post-transplant, alpha-beta T cells reportedly originated from several hundred graft clones that had expanded.

This TCR was recovered from a boy less than two years old who had a stem cell transplant for SCID, so the T cells may come from the graft donor. This chain uses TRBV28 with TRBJ2-7; 8 nucleotides agree with TRBD2. Sequencing used PBMCs, mostly from graft donor cells, obtained 360 days after TCRalphabeta/CD19-depleted stem cell transplant. CDR3 sequence (DNA): TGTGCCAGCCTCGGGGGGGGCTCCTACGAGCAGTACTTC. Protein: CASLGGGSYEQYF.